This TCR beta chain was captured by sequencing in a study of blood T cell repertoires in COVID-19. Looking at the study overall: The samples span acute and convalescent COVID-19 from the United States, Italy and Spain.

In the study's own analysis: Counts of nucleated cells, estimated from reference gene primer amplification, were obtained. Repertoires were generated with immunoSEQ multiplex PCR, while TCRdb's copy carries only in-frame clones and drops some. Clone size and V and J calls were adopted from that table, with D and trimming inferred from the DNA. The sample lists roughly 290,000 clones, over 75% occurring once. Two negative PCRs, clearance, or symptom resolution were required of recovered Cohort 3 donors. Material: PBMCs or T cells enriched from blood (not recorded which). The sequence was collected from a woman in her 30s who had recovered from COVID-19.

In DNA form, the CDR3 reads TGTGCCAGCAGCTTGGCACAGGGGGCGCGAGGAACCGGGGAGCTGTTTTTT. It yields the protein CASSLAQGARGTGELFF. The rearrangement links TRBV11-3 to TRBJ2-2; 9 positions agree with TRBD1. Germline V gene lookup returns CDR1 SGHNT and CDR2 YENEEA. Losses at the gene ends were 3 bases for V and 5 bases for J; bases not matched to a gene: 10. The CDR3 consists of 17 residues.